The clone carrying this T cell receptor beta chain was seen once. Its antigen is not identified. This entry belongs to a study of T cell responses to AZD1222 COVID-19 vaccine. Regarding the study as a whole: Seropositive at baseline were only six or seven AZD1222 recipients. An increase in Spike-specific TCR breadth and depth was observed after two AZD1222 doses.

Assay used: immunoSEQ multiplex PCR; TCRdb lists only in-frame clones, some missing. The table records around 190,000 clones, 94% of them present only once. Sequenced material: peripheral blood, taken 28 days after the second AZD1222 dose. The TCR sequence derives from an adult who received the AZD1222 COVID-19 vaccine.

Here the CDR3 DNA reads TGTGCCAGCAGAACCAGAGGGGTCATGAACACTGAAGCTTTCTTT. Translated, it gives CASRTRGVMNTEAFF. The chain recombines TRBV6-5 with TRBJ1-1; D might be TRBD1 (5 bases). The V gene lost 6 bases and the J gene lost 0 bases, with 14 bases spanning the gap. This CDR3 comprises 15 residues. Germline values: CDR1 MNHEY, CDR2 SVGAGI.